The 9 T cell receptor beta chains presented below share a single source sample, sequenced in a study of blood T cell repertoires in COVID-19. Some clones are missing from TCRdb's copy, which holds only in-frame ones; the method was immunoSEQ multiplex PCR. The table has under 350,000 clones, roughly 90% seen once. Sequenced sample: peripheral blood. These receptors came from a woman in her thirties with COVID-19, enrolled during active disease.

The chain carries TRBV6-5 and TRBJ1-6; D may be TRBD1 (6 bases). Trimming pared 10 bases from V and 6 bases from J, leaving 13 bases between. The CDR3 loop spans 13 amino acids. Germline-derived CDR1 and CDR2 are MNHEY and SVGAGI. The CDR3 sequence: CATQGTLNSPLHF. CDR3 sequence (DNA): TGTGCCACTCAGGGGACCCTTAATTCACCCCTCCACTTT.

V and J are TRBV3-1 (or the pseudogene TRBV3-2) and TRBJ1-1, with 7 bases aligning to TRBD1. Germline V lookup: CDR1 LGHDT, CDR2 YNNKEL (reference sequence). The CDR3 consists of 13 residues. V lost 4 bases and J lost 6; bases outside the gene matches: 5. For the CDR3, the DNA is TGTGCCAGCAGCCCGAAGACAGGGCCTGAAGCTTTCTTT. Encoded protein: CASSPKTGPEAFF.

This chain joins TRBV4-1 and TRBJ2-3; TRBD2 agrees at 12 bases. The CDR3 is made up of 18 amino acids. Germline loops: CDR1 MGHRA, CDR2 YSYEKL. V was clipped by 6 bases and J by 5 bases; unmatched bases: 15. This CDR3 reads CASRAKFLSSGGGDTQYF. CDR3 DNA sequence: TGCGCCAGCAGAGCCAAGTTCTTGTCTAGCGGGGGGGGAGATACGCAGTATTTT.

The chain couples TRBV19 to TRBJ1-1; D gene uncertain. This CDR3 has 14 residues. V lost 3 bases and J 1 base, leaving 9 bases between the germline ends. Germline assignment: CDR1 LNHDA and CDR2 SQIVND (reference sequence). CDR3 sequence: CASSMGRSNTEAFF. CDR3 DNA: TGTGCCAGTAGTATGGGCAGATCGAACACTGAAGCTTTCTTT.

The CDR3 DNA reads as TGTGCCAGCAGCCAAGATGGCAGGGCGAACACTGAAGCTTTCTTT. Translated, it gives CASSQDGRANTEAFF. V gene TRBV3-1 (or the pseudogene TRBV3-2) combines with J gene TRBJ1-1, with a weak D call TRBD1 (5 bases). CDR1 and CDR2 (germline): LGHDT, YNNKEL (reference sequence). Trimming shortened V by 0 bases and J by 1 base, and 9 bases separated the two germline ends. The CDR3 loop spans 15 amino acids.

The chain has TRBV9 and TRBJ1-1; no reliable D call. Germline assignment: CDR1 SGDLS and CDR2 YYNGEE. This CDR3 comprises 13 residues. Trimming took off 3 bases at V and 2 bases at J, with 8 bases between the two ends. CDR3 residues: CASSGAGNTEAFF. The CDR3 DNA sequence: TGTGCCAGCAGCGGGGCGGGAAACACTGAAGCTTTCTTT.

The chain links TRBV3-1 (or the pseudogene TRBV3-2) to TRBJ2-1, with D hard to call. CDR3 length: 14 amino acids. Germline lookup yields CDR1 LGHDT and CDR2 YNNKEL (reference sequence). The V and J ends lost 3 bases and 10 bases respectively, with 16 bases between them. The CDR3 protein is CASSHNVNALEQFF. In DNA, the CDR3 is TGTGCCAGCAGCCACAATGTAAATGCGTTGGAGCAGTTCTTC.

This CDR3 reads CASSNTAPGANVLTF. DNA for the CDR3: TGTGCCAGCAGCAACACCGCCCCTGGGGCCAACGTCCTGACTTTC. The gene calls are TRBV7-9 and TRBJ2-6; no reliable D call. The CDR3 spans 15 residues. Germline V gives CDR1 SEHNR, CDR2 FQNEAQ (reference sequence). V shed 5 bases and J shed 2 bases, with 10 bases lying between them.

J is TRBJ2-3 and V is TRBV6-5; D uncertain. This CDR3 is built from 14 residues. Germline V lookup: CDR1 MNHEY, CDR2 SVGAGI. The ends were cut back, 3 bases at V and 0 bases at J, with 7 bases in the middle. This chain's CDR3 is CASSYEQSTDTQYF. For the CDR3, the DNA is TGTGCCAGCAGTTATGAACAGAGCACAGATACGCAGTATTTT.